These 32 T cell receptor beta chains originate from one sample sequenced in a study of cytomegalovirus exposure and HLA in healthy donors. Use of 60 Vbeta and 13 Jbeta primers characterized the PCR. Sequenced by immunoSEQ multiplex PCR; TCRdb stores in-frame clones only, minus some. The table includes under 100,000 clones, more than 60% detected once. The sample comprised PBMCs. The receptors here all came from a human donor in good health.

This clone occurred once. The chain combines TRBV5-5 with TRBJ1-5, with 7 bases matching TRBD1. The CDR3 sequence is 18 residues long. Germline loops: CDR1 SGHKS, CDR2 YYEKEE (reference sequence). Germline trimming cut 1 base from V and 0 bases from J; bases unmatched to any gene: 10. CDR3 loop: CASSLTGTATYSNQPQHF. DNA for the CDR3: TGTGCCAGCAGCTTGACCGGGACAGCGACTTATAGCAATCAGCCCCAGCATTTT.

The chain has TRBV11-2 and TRBJ2-5, with D possibly matching TRBD2 (5 bases). Germline lookup yields CDR1 SGHAT and CDR2 FQNNGV. Trimming took off 3 bases at V and 5 bases at J, with 13 bases between the two ends. The CDR3 extends over 14 amino acids. CDR3 bases: TGTGCCAGCAGCTTGGATAGCGCGCCGGAGACCCAGTACTTC. This sequence encodes CASSLDSAPETQYF.

The chain recombines TRBV5-4 with TRBJ2-1; D remains unclear. Germline V gives CDR1 SGHNT, CDR2 YYREEE (reference sequence). V lost 4 bases to trimming and J lost 10 bases, with 18 bases between them. The length of the CDR3 is 14 residues. CDR3 DNA: TGTGCCAGCAGCCGCATGGAACGGGTCGGCGAGCAGTTCTTC. Its protein product is CASSRMERVGEQFF.

The J gene is TRBJ2-5, the V gene TRBV6-5, with 7 bases fitting TRBD1. The DNA matches TRBJ2-7 better at its end, which makes the J call doubtful. This CDR3 spans 13 amino acids. CDR1 and CDR2 (germline): MNHEY, SVGAGI. Here the CDR3 DNA reads TGTGCCAGCAGTTACCAACAGGGGCGCGAGCAGTACTTC. It yields the protein CASSYQQGREQYF.

The V and J genes are TRBV6-5 and TRBJ1-2, with D unresolved. CDR3 length equals 15 residues. V lost 2 bases and J lost 4, with 14 bases in between. Germline V gene data show CDR1 as MNHEY and CDR2 as SVGAGI. The CDR3, as DNA: TGTGCCAGCAGTTACCCAAACGCGCCGGGCTATGGCTACACCTTC. Amino acid sequence: CASSYPNAPGYGYTF.

The chain carries TRBV7-7 and TRBJ1-4; 11 positions match TRBD1. This CDR3 has 15 residues. The junction had 6 bases not matched to a gene; V was cut back by 5 bases and J by 7 bases. The V gene's germline CDR1 is SSHAT and CDR2 FNYEAQ (reference sequence). CDR3 loop: CASSPGTGGGEKLFF. The CDR3 DNA follows: TGTGCCAGCAGCCCGGGGACAGGGGGTGGTGAAAAACTGTTTTTT.

The V gene is TRBV7-9, the J gene TRBJ1-1, with TRBD1 matching over 7 bases. In germline, CDR1 is SEHNR, CDR2 FQNEAQ (reference sequence). The CDR3 consists of 15 residues. Germline trimming cut 3 bases from V and 2 bases from J; bases unmatched to any gene: 6. The CDR3 DNA reads as TGTGCCAGCAGCTTCGGTTCAGGGGGAAACACTGAAGCTTTCTTT. Its protein is CASSFGSGGNTEAFF.

The chain has TRBV7-8 and TRBJ2-2; 8 nucleotides match TRBD2. Unmatched junction bases numbered 7, after V lost 0 bases and J lost 1 base. The V gene's germline CDR1 is SGHVS and CDR2 FQNEAQ. CDR3 length: 18 residues. For the CDR3, the DNA is TGTGCCAGCAGCTTAGCGCCCGGGACTAGTCTGAACACCGGGGAGCTGTTTTTT. It yields the protein CASSLAPGTSLNTGELFF.

This chain links TRBV9 with TRBJ2-3; 10 bases agree with TRBD2. The ends lost 2 bases at V and 8 bases at J; junction bases unmatched: 14. The CDR3 extends over 17 amino acids. Germline assignment: CDR1 SGDLS and CDR2 YYNGEE. This CDR3 is CASSVSLSGGAGRTQYF. The CDR3, as DNA: TGTGCCAGCAGCGTTTCCCTGAGCGGGGGGGCGGGGCGTACGCAGTATTTT.

The V and J genes are TRBV19 and TRBJ1-2; 8 bases match TRBD1. With V trimmed by 6 bases and J by 2 bases, 17 bases remained unmatched. CDR1 is LNHDA and CDR2 is SQIVND in the germline V gene (reference sequence). The CDR3 is 18 amino acids. This chain's CDR3 is CASSTGTDRGASNYGYTF. The CDR3 region has the DNA TGTGCCAGTAGCACCGGGACCGACAGGGGCGCTTCGAACTATGGCTACACCTTC.

This sequence joins TRBV29-1 and TRBJ1-1; 10 positions match TRBD1. This CDR3 region has 16 residues. Germline CDR1 SQVTM, CDR2 ANQGSEA. J was trimmed by 0 bases and V by 2 bases; bases with no gene match: 6. CDR3 sequence reads: CSVERGQGVLNTEAFF. The DNA of the CDR3 is TGCAGCGTTGAAAGAGGACAGGGGGTATTGAACACTGAAGCTTTCTTT.

The rearrangement joins TRBV5-1 to TRBJ2-5; 7 nucleotides line up with TRBD1. The CDR3 contains 12 residues. Trimming cost V 4 bases and J 11 bases; bases outside gene matches: 8. The V gene's germline CDR1 is SGHRS and CDR2 YFSETQ. As DNA, the CDR3 is TGCGCCAGCAGCCTCCAGGGGGTTGAGCAGTACTTC. Protein: CASSLQGVEQYF.

J is TRBJ2-1 and V is TRBV4-1; 9 positions match TRBD2. CDR1 is MGHRA and CDR2 is YSYEKL in the germline V gene. The junction had 4 bases not matched to a gene; V was cut back by 0 bases and J by 10 bases. This CDR3 contains 14 residues. This CDR3 reads CASSQDRLAGEQFF. The CDR3 bases are TGCGCCAGCAGCCAAGATAGGCTAGCGGGGGAGCAGTTCTTC.

This chain uses TRBV7-9 with TRBJ2-7; 10 nucleotides line up with TRBD1. J was trimmed by 3 bases and V by 4 bases; bases with no gene match: 6. The germline V gene encodes CDR1 SEHNR and CDR2 FQNEAQ (reference sequence). The CDR3 totals 15 residues. The CDR3: CASSYTGTGVYEQYF. The CDR3 DNA sequence: TGTGCCAGCAGCTATACCGGGACAGGGGTCTACGAGCAGTACTTC.

V gene TRBV6-5 combines with J gene TRBJ1-5, with 7 nucleotides matching TRBD1. V trimming: 5 bases; J trimming: 6 bases; junction bases outside the gene matches: 10. This CDR3 has 15 amino acids. The germline V gene has CDR1 MNHEY and CDR2 SVGAGI. The CDR3 DNA sequence: TGTGCCAGCAGTGCCGGTTCAGGGGGTGGTCAGCCCCAGCATTTT. This gives the protein CASSAGSGGGQPQHF.

The chain employs TRBV5-1 and TRBJ2-3; 8 bases agree with TRBD2. CDR3 length: 15 amino acids. Germline CDR1 SGHRS, CDR2 YFSETQ. V dropped 0 bases and J dropped 2; count of bases not matched to a gene: 2. CDR3 loop: CASSLELADTDTQYF. The CDR3 DNA sequence: TGCGCCAGCAGCTTGGAACTAGCGGACACAGATACGCAGTATTTT.

This clone was recorded a few times. This chain links TRBV11-2 with TRBJ1-5, with D hard to call. The germline V and J ends were trimmed by 5 bases and 3 bases, with 11 bases remaining between them. The germline V gene encodes CDR1 SGHAT and CDR2 FQNNGV. CDR3 length: 14 residues. The chain's CDR3 is CASSPLQVNQPQHF. The CDR3 region has the DNA TGTGCCAGCAGCCCACTCCAGGTCAATCAGCCCCAGCATTTT.

The chain couples TRBV6-1 to TRBJ1-5; 12 bases fit TRBD1. CDR3 length: 13 residues. V lost 8 bases to trimming and J lost 7 bases; unmatched junction nucleotides: 3. The germline V gene encodes CDR1 MNHNS and CDR2 SASEGT. CDR3 residues: CASRDRGRQPQHF. The CDR3 DNA reads as TGTGCCAGCCGGGACAGGGGGCGGCAGCCCCAGCATTTT.

The chain uses TRBV29-1 and TRBJ2-5; tentative D call: TRBD2 (5 bases). The J call may not be correct, given that the DNA end is closer to TRBJ2-7. The germline gives CDR1 SQVTM, CDR2 ANQGSEA. This CDR3 is 14 amino acids long. CDR3 in amino acids: CSASEGGQNYEQYF. CDR3 coding DNA: TGCAGCGCTTCCGAGGGCGGTCAAAACTACGAGCAGTACTTC.

This rearrangement joins TRBV14 to TRBJ1-2, with 8 nucleotides matching TRBD1. The CDR3 covers 14 residues. Losses at the gene ends were 4 bases for V and 8 bases for J; bases not matched to a gene: 9. From germline, CDR1 is SGHDN and CDR2 FVKESK. DNA for the CDR3: TGTGCCAGCAGCCGCGCAGGACAGGGAGGCGGCTACACCTTC. Amino acids: CASSRAGQGGGYTF.

The chain joins TRBV19 to TRBJ2-3, with 8 nucleotides matching TRBD1. V shed 8 bases, J shed 8 bases, and the junction held 9 bases outside the gene matches. The CDR3 sequence is 13 residues long. Germline V gene lookup returns CDR1 LNHDA and CDR2 SQIVND (reference sequence). The CDR3 loop reads CASWDRTTVTQYF. CDR3 nucleotides: TGTGCCAGTTGGGACAGGACCACTGTTACGCAGTATTTT. Using reference TRBV19 and TRBJ2-3 for the parts outside the CDR3, the full variable domain is DGGITQSPKYLFRKEGQNVTLSCEQNLNHDAMYWYRQDPGQGLRLIYYSQIVNDFQKGDIAEGYSVSREKKESFPLTVTSAQKNPTAFYLCASWDRTTVTQYFGPGTRLTVL.

The rearrangement links TRBV5-5 to TRBJ1-2; 8 bases fit TRBD1. Germline V gene data show CDR1 as SGHKS and CDR2 as YYEKEE (reference sequence). Unmatched junction bases numbered 7, after V lost 2 bases and J lost 4 bases. The CDR3 loop spans 15 amino acids. The CDR3 nucleotides are TGTGCCAGCAGCTTAGGACAGGGTATAGTCTATGGCTACACCTTC. Its translation is CASSLGQGIVYGYTF.

The chain uses TRBV7-9 and TRBJ1-2; TRBD1 agrees at 8 bases. The germline gives CDR1 SEHNR, CDR2 FQNEAQ (reference sequence). The trim removed 2 bases at V and 7 bases at J, leaving 3 bases unmatched. The CDR3 extends over 13 amino acids. The CDR3 here is CASSLQGAFGYTF. Written as DNA, the CDR3 is TGTGCCAGCAGCTTACAGGGGGCGTTTGGCTACACCTTC. The variable domain in full, completed from reference TRBV7-9 and TRBJ1-2, reads DTGVSQNPRHKITKRGQNVTFRCDPISEHNRLYWYRQTLGQGPEFLTYFQNEAQLEKSRLLSDRFSAERPKGSFSTLEIQRTEQGDSAMYLCASSLQGAFGYTFGSGTRLTVV.

The chain is built from TRBV6-1 and TRBJ1-1; D possibly corresponds to TRBD1 (5 bases). This CDR3 has 14 residues. Germline-derived CDR1 and CDR2 are MNHNS and SASEGT. V dropped 6 bases and J dropped 0 bases, with 11 bases sitting between them. The CDR3 nucleotides are TGTGCCAGCAGACCCCGGGGGTTGAACACTGAAGCTTTCTTT. Translating gives CASRPRGLNTEAFF.

V usage is TRBV11-3 and J usage is TRBJ2-7, with TRBD2 as a possible D gene (7 bases). The CDR3 sequence is 14 residues long. Per germline, CDR1 SGHNT and CDR2 YENEEA. Deletions cut 5 bases from V and 5 bases from J, with 16 bases between. The CDR3 spells CASSLGGRGHEQYF. DNA for the CDR3: TGTGCCAGCAGCCTAGGGGGGAGGGGCCACGAGCAGTACTTC. Filled out from reference TRBV11-3 and TRBJ2-7, the complete variable domain reads EAGVVQSPRYKIIEKKQPVAFWCNPISGHNTLYWYLQNLGQGPELLIRYENEEAVDDSQLPKDRFSAERLKGVDSTLKIQPAELGDSAVYLCASSLGGRGHEQYFGPGTRLTVT.

J is TRBJ1-2 and V is TRBV4-3; D gene unclear. V lost 0 bases and J lost 0, with 8 bases in between. The CDR3 extends over 15 amino acids. From germline, CDR1 is LGHNA and CDR2 YSLEER. The CDR3 region has the DNA TGCGCCAGCAGCCAAGACAGGTCCCCTAACTATGGCTACACCTTC. Protein sequence: CASSQDRSPNYGYTF.

The chain is built from TRBV10-3 and TRBJ1-5, with unresolved D. Germline V gene sequence: CDR1 ENHRY, CDR2 SYGVKD. With 11 bases removed from V and 0 bases from J, the gap between germline ends came to 11 bases. CDR3 length: 13 residues. This CDR3 is CASRENSNQPQHF. In DNA, the CDR3 is TGTGCCTCCCGGGAAAATAGCAATCAGCCCCAGCATTTT.

In DNA form, the CDR3 reads TGTGCCTGGTCCCGCAGCTCCTACAATGAGCAGTTCTTC. This codes for CAWSRSSYNEQFF. The V and J genes are TRBV30 and TRBJ2-1; no definite D call. Germline CDR1 is GTSNPN and CDR2 is SVGIG (reference sequence). The CDR3 has 13 amino acids. The V end was cut by 5 bases, the J end by 0 bases, with 8 bases between.

The table lists this clone with a few counts. This chain links TRBV5-1 with TRBJ1-2; no clear D. V was trimmed by 0 bases and J by 1 base, leaving 4 bases between them. This CDR3 is built from 13 residues. The V gene's germline CDR1 is SGHRS and CDR2 YFSETQ. The CDR3 reads CASSLDINYGYTF. In nucleotides, the CDR3 is TGCGCCAGCAGCTTGGACATTAACTATGGCTACACCTTC.

This chain connects TRBV19 to TRBJ1-1, with TRBD1 identical over 7 bases. With 3 bases clipped from V and 4 bases from J, the junction kept 5 bases outside the gene matches. CDR1 and CDR2 (germline): LNHDA, SQIVND (reference sequence). CDR3 length: 14 amino acids. CDR3 region: CASSMRGQSTEAFF. CDR3 DNA: TGTGCCAGTAGTATGAGGGGGCAGAGCACTGAAGCTTTCTTT.

V usage is TRBV7-5 and J usage is TRBJ1-1; the table's D call, TRBD1, was not checked against the DNA. TRBV7-5 is tagged as a pseudogene. This CDR3 is built from 17 residues. For the CDR3, the DNA is TGTGTCAGGTTAACATCCGACAGGGCCAAGAAGGAGGCTGAAGCTTTCTTT. Translation gives CVRLTSDRAKKEAEAFF.

The rearrangement links TRBV7-6 to TRBJ2-1; 8 nucleotides agree with TRBD2. The CDR3 sequence is 17 residues long. Germline CDR1 is SGHVS and CDR2 is FNYEAQ. V was clipped by 5 bases and J by 0 bases; unmatched bases: 9. CDR3: CASSLITGGSSYNEQFF. In DNA, the CDR3 is TGTGCCAGCAGCCTAATAACGGGAGGGAGCTCCTACAATGAGCAGTTCTTC.